The 4 T cell receptor beta chains listed next were all sequenced from one sample in a study of CD8 T cells in Susac syndrome. RNA, at about 0.45 to 1 ug, was reverse transcribed with random hexamers. TCRdb reprocessed the immunoSEQ multiplex PCR reads via MiXCR and lists one record per CDR3 protein. The sample gives 250,000 to 300,000 distinct CDR3 sequences, 70% to 90% of which show up once; around 0.12% is in the top ten. What was sequenced was CD8+ T cells from PBMCs. These receptors all come from a human donor with multiple sclerosis.

The V and J genes are TRBV2 and TRBJ2-1; 10 bases fit TRBD2. V lost 0 bases, J lost 6 bases, and 5 bases stayed unmatched. This CDR3 contains 16 residues. In germline, CDR1 is SNHLY, CDR2 FYNNEI. The CDR3 is CASSEAGLAGVNEQFF. The CDR3 DNA reads as TGTGCCAGCAGTGAAGCAGGGCTAGCGGGAGTCAATGAGCAGTTCTTC.

This chain links TRBV15 with TRBJ1-2; D gene ambiguous. Trimming pared 1 base from V and 4 bases from J, leaving 19 bases between. Germline values: CDR1 LNHNV, CDR2 YYDKDF (reference sequence). The length of the CDR3 is 17 residues. The CDR3 DNA follows: TGTGCCACCAGCAGAGGGTCCCGGACGGTTGGAGGCTATGGCTACACCTTC. It codes for CATSRGSRTVGGYGYTF.

The chain combines TRBV7-9 with TRBJ1-1; D is uncertain. The CDR3 has 16 residues. The V and J ends lost 1 base and 0 bases respectively, with 12 bases between them. Germline loops: CDR1 SEHNR, CDR2 FQNEAQ (reference sequence). CDR3 protein: CASSLDYEGMNTEAFF. The CDR3 coding sequence is TGTGCCAGCAGCTTAGATTACGAGGGCATGAACACTGAAGCTTTCTTT.

The genes are TRBV7-2 and TRBJ2-3; 9 nucleotides align to TRBD2. The germline V gene has CDR1 SGHTA and CDR2 FQGNSA. This CDR3 has 15 amino acids. Trimming took 4 bases from V and 5 from J; bases not matched to a gene: 7. DNA of the CDR3: TGTGCCAGCAGCTCGCTAGCGGGACGTTTAGATACGCAGTATTTT. Amino acid sequence: CASSSLAGRLDTQYF. Combining the CDR3 with reference TRBV7-2 and TRBJ2-3 gives the whole variable domain GAGVSQSPSNKVTEKGKDVELRCDPISGHTALYWYRQSLGQGLEFLIYFQGNSAPDKSGLPSDRFSAERTGGSVSTLTIQRTQQEDSAVYLCASSSLAGRLDTQYFGPGTRLTVL.